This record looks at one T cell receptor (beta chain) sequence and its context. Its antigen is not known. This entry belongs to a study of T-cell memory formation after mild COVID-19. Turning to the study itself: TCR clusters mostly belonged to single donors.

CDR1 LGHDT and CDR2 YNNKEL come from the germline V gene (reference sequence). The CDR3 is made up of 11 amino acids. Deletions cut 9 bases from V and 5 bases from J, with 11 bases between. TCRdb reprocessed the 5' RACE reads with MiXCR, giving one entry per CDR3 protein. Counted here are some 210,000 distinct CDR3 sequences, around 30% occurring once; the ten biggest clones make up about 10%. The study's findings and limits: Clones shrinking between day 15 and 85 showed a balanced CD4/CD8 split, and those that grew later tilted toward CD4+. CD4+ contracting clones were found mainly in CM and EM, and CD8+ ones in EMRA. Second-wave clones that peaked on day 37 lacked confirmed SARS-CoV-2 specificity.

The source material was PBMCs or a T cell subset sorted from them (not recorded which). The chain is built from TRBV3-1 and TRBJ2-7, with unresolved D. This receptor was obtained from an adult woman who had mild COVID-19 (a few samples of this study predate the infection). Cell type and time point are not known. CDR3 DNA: TGTGCCAGTTCTGAATTGAACGAGCAGTACTTC. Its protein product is CASSELNEQYF.